This T cell receptor (beta chain) was retrieved from a study of blood T cells in healthy people across ages. PCR was performed a second time for roughly 7 to 12 cycles using a sample-barcoded 5' primer and a J-beta primer mix. TCRdb reprocessed the 5' RACE reads via MiXCR and lists one record per CDR3 protein. The table lists 450,000 to 600,000 distinct CDR3 sequences, around 27% of them singletons. Total RNA, at least 6 micrograms per sample, was extracted from PBMCs. This CDR3 contains 14 residues. V lost 4 bases to trimming and J lost 6 bases, with 13 bases between them. Germline V lookup: CDR1 KGHDR, CDR2 SFDVKD. The same data also contributed to another study, on T cells of mothers and their children. From that study: The TCR beta CDR3 read count exceeded 9.5 million for each mother and was 2.5 million to 3 million for each child.

V usage is TRBV24-1 and J usage is TRBJ2-3; D is perhaps TRBD2 (6 bases). The sample comprised blood. The clonotype comes from a boy aged 2 to 9 in good health. The CDR3: CATSERYAGDTQYF. The CDR3 nucleotides are TGTGCCACCAGTGAGCGATACGCGGGGGATACGCAGTATTTT.